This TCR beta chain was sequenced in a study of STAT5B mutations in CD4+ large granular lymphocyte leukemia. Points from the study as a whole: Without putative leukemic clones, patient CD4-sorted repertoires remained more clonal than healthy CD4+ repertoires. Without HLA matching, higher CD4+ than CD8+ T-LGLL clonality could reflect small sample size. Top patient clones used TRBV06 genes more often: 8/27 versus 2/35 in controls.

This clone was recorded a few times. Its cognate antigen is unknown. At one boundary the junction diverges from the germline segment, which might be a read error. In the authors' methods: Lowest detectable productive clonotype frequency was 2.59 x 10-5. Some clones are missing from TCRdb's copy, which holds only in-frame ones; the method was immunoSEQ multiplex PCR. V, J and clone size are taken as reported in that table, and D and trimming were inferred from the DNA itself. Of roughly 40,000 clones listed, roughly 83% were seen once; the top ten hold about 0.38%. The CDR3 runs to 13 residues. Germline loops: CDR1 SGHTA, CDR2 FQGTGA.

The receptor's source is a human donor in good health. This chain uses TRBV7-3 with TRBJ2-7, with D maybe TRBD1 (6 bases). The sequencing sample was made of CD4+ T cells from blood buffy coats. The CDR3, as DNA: TGTGCCAGCAGCTCCAATTCCGGGACATCTCTGACATGG. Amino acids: CASSSNSGTSLTW.